This is a list of T cell receptor beta chains from one sample in a study of a mutant IDH1 vaccine in newly diagnosed glioma. No antigen has been identified for these receptors. This table comes from immunoSEQ multiplex PCR, and its TCRdb copy is limited to in-frame clones, with some not included. The table records tens of thousands of clones, roughly 90% of them present only once. The sequences come from PBMCs, collected from a glioma patient whose treatment included an IDH1 peptide vaccine. All receptors derive from a woman in her 50s with glioma. Both conserved end residues are part of each CDR3. The D gene is left open where the match is weak. Size is stated for part of the rows, as once, few or many counts, or as a class when the clone is expanded.

j_call	clone_size	d_call	v_call	cdr3_length	cdr3_aa	cdr3_nt
TRBJ2-4	-	-	TRBV4-1	11	CASSLAGRQYF	TGCGCCAGCAGCCTAGCCGGGCGACAGTACTTC
TRBJ2-3	-	TRBD2	TRBV5-4	16	CASRQGLAGRSDTQYF	TGTGCCAGCAGACAAGGACTAGCGGGAAGGTCAGATACGCAGTATTTT
TRBJ2-1	-	-	TRBV6-5	12	CASSRDYNEQFF	TGTGCCAGCAGTCGGGACTACAATGAGCAGTTCTTC
TRBJ2-7	-	TRBD2	TRBV29-1	12	CSVVAGVYEQYF	TGCAGCGTTGTAGCGGGAGTCTACGAGCAGTACTTC
TRBJ2-1	-	TRBD1	TRBV27	14	CASSLWDRRNEQFF	TGTGCCAGCAGTTTATGGGACAGGAGGAATGAGCAGTTCTTC
TRBJ2-6	-	TRBD1	TRBV7-6	21	CASSLDVLGTGKASGANVLTF	TGTGCCAGCAGCTTAGACGTGCTAGGGACAGGGAAAGCATCTGGGGCCAACGTCCTGACTTTC
TRBJ2-1	-	-	TRBV5-4	12	CASSLARDEQFF	TGTGCCAGCAGCTTGGCCCGGGACGAGCAGTTCTTC
TRBJ2-2	-	TRBD1	TRBV27	14	CASNDRASTGELFF	TGTGCCAGCAACGACAGGGCTAGCACCGGGGAGCTGTTTTTT
TRBJ2-2	-	-	TRBV6-1	13	CAIEAANTGELFF	TGTGCCATAGAAGCGGCGAACACCGGGGAGCTGTTTTTT
TRBJ1-5	-	-	TRBV2	14	CASSAEGRNQPQHF	TGTGCCAGCAGTGCTGAGGGGCGGAATCAGCCCCAGCATTTT
TRBJ1-5	-	TRBD1	TRBV19	14	CASSSGQRNQPQHF	TGTGCCAGTAGTTCGGGACAGCGCAATCAGCCCCAGCATTTT
TRBJ1-4	-	-	TRBV19	15	CASSSYGTSDEKLFF	TGTGCCAGTAGTAGCTACGGGACTAGCGATGAAAAACTGTTTTTT
TRBJ2-5	-	TRBD2	TRBV2	14	CASSTGGREETQYF	TGTGCCAGCAGTACGGGAGGGCGTGAAGAGACCCAGTACTTC
TRBJ1-6	few	-	TRBV5-1	15	CASSLQGIYNSPLHF	TGCGCCAGCAGCTTACAGGGAATCTATAATTCACCCCTCCACTTT
TRBJ1-4	-	-	TRBV5-1	16	CASSLLGQTTNEKLFF	TGCGCCAGCAGCCTCCTAGGACAGACAACTAATGAAAAACTGTTTTTT
TRBJ2-5	once	TRBD1	TRBV5-4	15	CASSLLDRVQETQYF	TGTGCCAGCAGCCTCCTAGACAGGGTCCAAGAGACCCAGTACTTC
TRBJ2-7	-	-	TRBV7-9	14	CASSFPVPSYEQYF	TGTGCCAGCAGTTTCCCCGTCCCCTCCTACGAGCAGTACTTC
TRBJ1-5	-	TRBD1	TRBV30	11	CAEQGEQPQHF	TGCGCGGAGCAGGGGGAACAGCCCCAGCATTTT
TRBJ1-1	-	-	TRBV2	14	CASSELQQNTEAFF	TGTGCCAGCAGTGAACTACAGCAGAACACTGAAGCTTTCTTT
TRBJ2-3	-	TRBD1	TRBV27	18	CASRLVGTGGPRTDTQYF	TGTGCCAGCAGACTCGTTGGGACAGGGGGCCCCCGCACAGATACGCAGTATTTT
TRBJ2-1	-	-	TRBV6-5	13	CASRPLSGNEQFF	TGTGCCAGCAGACCTCTGTCGGGAAACGAGCAGTTCTTC
TRBJ1-1	-	TRBD1	TRBV9	14	CASSEGSGDRAPFF	TGTGCCAGCAGCGAGGGGAGCGGGGACAGGGCCCCTTTCTTT
TRBJ2-4	-	TRBD2	TRBV27	19	CASSPREGSTLSAKNIQYF	TGTGCCAGCAGTCCCCGGGAGGGCTCAACCCTTTCAGCCAAAAACATTCAGTACTTC
TRBJ1-6	once	-	TRBV27	17	CASSSRQAGSYNSPLHF	TGTGCCAGCAGTTCTCGACAGGCCGGCTCCTATAATTCACCCCTCCACTTT
TRBJ1-4	-	-	TRBV5-1	14	CASSQTATNEKLFF	TGCGCCAGCAGCCAGACAGCAACTAATGAAAAACTGTTTTTT
TRBJ2-1	-	-	TRBV7-3	15	CASSLGSQQNNEQFF	TGTGCCAGCAGCCTAGGGTCTCAACAAAACAATGAGCAGTTCTTC
TRBJ2-7	-	-	TRBV29-1	12	CSVAESSYEQYF	TGCAGCGTTGCGGAGAGCTCCTACGAGCAGTACTTC
TRBJ2-5	-	-	TRBV2	12	CASKAVAETQYF	TGTGCCAGCAAAGCGGTGGCAGAGACCCAGTACTTC
TRBJ1-1	-	TRBD1	TRBV7-8	16	CASSARDRDLVTEAFF	TGTGCCAGCAGCGCCCGGGACAGGGATTTGGTCACTGAAGCTTTCTTT
TRBJ2-7	-	-	TRBV4-1	15	CASSQPVLGTYEQYF	TGCGCCAGCAGCCAACCCGTACTCGGGACCTACGAGCAGTACTTC
TRBJ2-1	-	-	TRBV11-3	15	CASSLTGQPYNEQFF	TGTGCCAGCAGCTTAACGGGACAACCTTACAATGAGCAGTTCTTC
TRBJ2-1	few	TRBD2	TRBV6-1	15	CASSPLAGSYNEQFF	TGTGCCAGCAGTCCACTAGCGGGGTCCTACAATGAGCAGTTCTTC
TRBJ1-5	-	-	TRBV19	14	CASSTQGAGQPQHF	TGTGCCAGTAGTACACAGGGTGCAGGACAGCCCCAGCATTTT
TRBJ1-5	few	-	TRBV6-5	13	CASSRMRDTPQHF	TGTGCCAGCAGTCGCATGAGGGACACGCCCCAGCATTTT
TRBJ1-2	few	-	TRBV4-1	15	CASSPPGRMNYGYTF	TGCGCCAGCAGCCCACCGGGACGGATGAACTATGGCTACACCTTC
TRBJ2-1	-	-	TRBV29-1	14	CSVETLSSYNEQFF	TGCAGCGTTGAAACCCTGAGCTCCTACAATGAGCAGTTCTTC
TRBJ1-2	-	TRBD1	TRBV28	16	CASRNVGDRGNYGYTF	TGTGCCAGCAGGAATGTAGGGGACAGGGGGAACTATGGCTACACCTTC
TRBJ2-1	many	TRBD1	TRBV6-4	15	CASSRTGGSGNEQFF	TGTGCCAGCAGTAGGACAGGGGGTTCCGGTAATGAGCAGTTCTTC
TRBJ2-2	-	-	TRBV19	15	CASSIRGTYTGELFF	TGTGCCAGTAGTATACGGGGGACCTACACCGGGGAGCTGTTTTTT
TRBJ2-3	-	TRBD2	TRBV9	16	CASSVTSGGRTDTQYF	TGTGCCAGCAGCGTAACTAGCGGGGGGAGGACAGATACGCAGTATTTT
TRBJ2-5	-	-	TRBV10-2	12	CATRGAQETQYF	TGCGCCACAAGGGGTGCCCAAGAGACCCAGTACTTC
TRBJ1-2	once	-	TRBV7-8	16	CASSPKLSRGGYGYTF	TGTGCCAGCAGCCCAAAGCTCTCGAGGGGGGGCTATGGCTACACCTTC
TRBJ2-1	-	TRBD2	TRBV2	15	CASSGLAGGSAEQFF	TGTGCCAGCAGTGGACTAGCGGGAGGGTCGGCTGAGCAGTTCTTC
TRBJ1-4	-	-	TRBV6-1	15	CASEPGKRTNEKLFF	TGTGCCAGCGAGCCAGGGAAAAGGACTAATGAAAAACTGTTTTTT